This T cell receptor (beta chain) was identified during a study of blood T cell repertoires in COVID-19. Per germline, CDR1 LNHDA and CDR2 SQIVND (reference sequence). Trimming removed 6 bases from V and 7 bases from J; junction bases left unmatched: 4. This CDR3 region has 13 residues. Here immunoSEQ multiplex PCR was the method, and the copy in TCRdb shows in-frame clones only, minus some. This table holds roughly 250,000 clones, roughly 86% found once. The sequence derives from a woman between 45 and 65 years old who had recovered from COVID-19. This chain links TRBV19 with TRBJ1-5, with 9 bases lining up with TRBD1. The material sequenced was PBMCs or T cells enriched from blood (not recorded which). The CDR3: CASRDRGRQPQHF. CDR3 DNA sequence: TGTGCCAGTAGGGACAGGGGTCGCCAGCCCCAGCATTTT.